This entry lists 9 T cell receptor beta chains sequenced from one sample in a study of cytomegalovirus exposure and HLA in healthy donors. The PCR used 60 Vbeta and 13 Jbeta primers. Repertoires were generated with immunoSEQ multiplex PCR, while TCRdb's copy carries only in-frame clones and drops some. The sample contains 130,000 or so clones, roughly 72% of which appear only once. Sequenced sample: PBMCs. These receptors were taken from a male donor in good health and CMV-seronegative.

To note about this clone: The sample contains more than one DNA sequence encoding this CDR3. The V gene is TRBV7-9, the J gene TRBJ2-5, with a possible D match to TRBD2 (5 bases). CDR3 length: 13 amino acids. Trimming pared 4 bases from V and 2 bases from J, leaving 8 bases between. Germline-derived CDR1 and CDR2 are SEHNR and FQNEAQ (reference sequence). In nucleotides, the CDR3 is TGTGCCAGCAGCTCCGGGATTCAAGAGACCCAGTACTTC. Translation gives CASSSGIQETQYF.

The chain carries TRBV27 and TRBJ2-7, with D perhaps matching TRBD1 (5 bases). V was pared by 6 bases and J by 4 bases, with 19 bases between. CDR3 size: 15 residues. The germline V gene encodes CDR1 MNHEY and CDR2 SMNVEV (reference sequence). The CDR3 loop reads CASRYQGIPSYEQYF. The DNA of the CDR3 is TGTGCCAGCAGGTATCAGGGTATACCCTCGTACGAGCAGTACTTC.

The rearrangement uses TRBV10-3 and TRBJ2-7, with D maybe TRBD2 (6 bases). Germline CDR1 is ENHRY and CDR2 is SYGVKD. The V and J ends lost 7 bases and 1 base respectively, with 11 bases between them. CDR3 length: 13 residues. CDR3 sequence reads: CAINGDLSYEQYF. The CDR3 bases are TGTGCCATCAACGGGGACTTATCCTACGAGCAGTACTTC.

The chain is built from TRBV27 and TRBJ2-7; 12 positions agree with TRBD2. The CDR3 runs to 15 residues. V lost 6 bases and J lost 5; bases outside the gene matches: 8. Germline V gene sequence: CDR1 MNHEY, CDR2 SMNVEV (reference sequence). The CDR3, as DNA: TGTGCCAGCAGACTCAGGACTAGCGGGATTAACGAGCAGTACTTC. The encoded protein is CASRLRTSGINEQYF.

The sample holds one count of this clone. This chain connects TRBV11-2 to TRBJ1-2; D is uncertain. Germline CDR1 reads SGHAT; CDR2 reads FQNNGV. Trimming removed 5 bases at V and 4 bases at J, with 14 bases between. The CDR3 has 14 amino acids. The CDR3 region is CASSPPLFPYGYTF. Written as DNA, the CDR3 is TGTGCCAGCAGCCCCCCTTTGTTTCCCTATGGCTACACCTTC.

The V call is TRBV6-5, the J call TRBJ2-7; 8 positions match TRBD2. V lost 0 bases to trimming and J lost 5 bases; unmatched junction nucleotides: 6. Germline V gives CDR1 MNHEY, CDR2 SVGAGI. This CDR3 region has 15 residues. The CDR3 bases are TGTGCCAGCAGTTACTCTCCGGGAGGGCTGAACGAGCAGTACTTC. It specifies CASSYSPGGLNEQYF.

The DNA of the CDR3 is TGTGCCAGCTCACTTAGACGGGGGGATACTGAAGCTTTCTTT. The encoded protein is CASSLRRGDTEAFF. The chain uses TRBV18 and TRBJ1-1; D is possibly TRBD1 (5 bases). Trimming cost V 4 bases and J 5 bases, with 14 bases left between them. The CDR3 spans 14 residues. In germline, CDR1 is KGHSH, CDR2 LQKENI.

The V call is TRBV6-5, the J call TRBJ1-2; 8 bases agree with TRBD1. This CDR3 is built from 14 residues. CDR1 MNHEY and CDR2 SVGAGI come from the germline V gene. V gave up 4 bases and J gave up 7 bases; unmatched junction bases: 8. The CDR3 here is CASSSGGGAGGYTF. CDR3 DNA: TGTGCCAGCAGTTCAGGGGGCGGTGCGGGTGGCTACACCTTC.

With respect to this clone: At the DNA level, this CDR3 is encoded by other sequences in the same sample as well. CDR3 sequence: CASSLTTGGNQPQHF. The CDR3 DNA reads as TGCGCCAGCAGCTTGACGACAGGGGGTAATCAGCCCCAGCATTTT. This chain connects TRBV5-1 to TRBJ1-5; 9 bases align to TRBD1. This CDR3 comprises 15 residues. The junction had 3 bases not matched to a gene; V was cut back by 1 base and J by 4 bases. Germline V lookup: CDR1 SGHRS, CDR2 YFSETQ.